This T cell receptor beta chain comes out of a study of blood T cell repertoires in COVID-19. For the study at large: From T cells, B-cell-depleted T cells, or PBMCs came the material, which was cDNA or gDNA.

How the authors handled the data: Estimated nucleated cell counts came from reference gene primer amplification. Libraries were prepared by immunoSEQ multiplex PCR; TCRdb keeps only in-frame clonotypes and omits some of them. That table supplies the V and J calls and clone size; D and trimming were determined from the DNA. The sample lists hundreds of thousands of clones, about 90% occurring once. The clonotype comes from a woman in her forties or fifties with COVID-19, enrolled during active disease. Sequencing was carried out using peripheral blood.

CDR3 nucleotide sequence: TGTGCCAGCAGCCCGGCCGGGGGAAACTATGGCTACACCTTC. This gives the protein CASSPAGGNYGYTF. The J gene is TRBJ1-2, the V gene TRBV9; TRBD1 might be the D (5 bases). Germline V gene sequence: CDR1 SGDLS, CDR2 YYNGEE. The CDR3 loop spans 14 amino acids. V was shortened by 4 bases and J by 2 bases, with 12 bases between the two germline ends. Full variable domain (outside the CDR3, taken from reference TRBV9 and TRBJ1-2): DSGVTQTPKHLITATGQRVTLRCSPRSGDLSVYWYQQSLDQGLQFLIQYYNGEERAKGNILERFSAQQFPDLHSELNLSSLELGDSALYFCASSPAGGNYGYTFGSGTRLTVV.